This T cell receptor (beta chain) was recovered during a study of tumor and adjacent non-tumor tissue in lung cancer. Study-wide findings and caveats: Compared with tumor, normal lung showed significantly lower TCR diversity.

RNA was extracted from bulk tissue without any cell sorting. Distant lung tissue was collected more than 3 cm away from the tumor edge. CDR1 is MNHEY and CDR2 is SVGAGI in the germline V gene. The CDR3 sequence is 17 residues long. The library came from three nested PCR rounds adapted from ARM-PCR protocols. TCRdb ran MiXCR on the multiplex PCR reads and lists one entry per CDR3 protein. This table holds around 82,000 distinct CDR3 sequences, 80% to 90% found once. This clonotype was seen once. Its antigen is still unknown. Because the CDR3 is missing its conserved closing phenylalanine or tryptophan, this is likely a read error.

The chain employs TRBV6-5 and TRBJ2-6; 10 bases match TRBD2. Input material: distant non-tumor lung tissue. This TCR derives from a man in his 60s with non-small cell lung cancer. CDR3 in DNA: TGTACCAGCAGCCTAGCGGGAGCCAGCTCTGTGGCCAACGTCCTGACTATC. It encodes CTSSLAGASSVANVLTI.